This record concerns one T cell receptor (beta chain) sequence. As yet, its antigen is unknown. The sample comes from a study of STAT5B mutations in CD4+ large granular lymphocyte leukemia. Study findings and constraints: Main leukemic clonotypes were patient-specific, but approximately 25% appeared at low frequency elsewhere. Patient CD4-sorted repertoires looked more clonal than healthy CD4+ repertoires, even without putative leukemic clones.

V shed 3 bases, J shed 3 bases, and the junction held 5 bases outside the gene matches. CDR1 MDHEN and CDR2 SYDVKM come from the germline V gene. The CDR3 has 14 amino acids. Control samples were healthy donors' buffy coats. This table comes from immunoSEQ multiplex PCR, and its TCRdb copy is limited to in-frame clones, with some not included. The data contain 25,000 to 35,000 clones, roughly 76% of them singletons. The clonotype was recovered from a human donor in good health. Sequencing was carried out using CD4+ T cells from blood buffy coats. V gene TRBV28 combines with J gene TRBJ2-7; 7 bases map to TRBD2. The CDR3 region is CASSLGGSRYEQYF. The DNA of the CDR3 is TGTGCCAGCAGTTTGGGAGGGAGTCGCTACGAGCAGTACTTC.